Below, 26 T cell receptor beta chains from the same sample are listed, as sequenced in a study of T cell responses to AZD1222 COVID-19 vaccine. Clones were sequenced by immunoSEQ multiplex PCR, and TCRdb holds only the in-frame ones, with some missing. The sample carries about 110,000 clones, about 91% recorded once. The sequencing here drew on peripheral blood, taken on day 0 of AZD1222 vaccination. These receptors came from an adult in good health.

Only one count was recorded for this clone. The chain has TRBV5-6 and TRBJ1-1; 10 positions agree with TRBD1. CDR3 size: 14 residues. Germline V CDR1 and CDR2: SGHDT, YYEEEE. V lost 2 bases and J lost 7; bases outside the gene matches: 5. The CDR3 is CASSFGTGVFEAFF. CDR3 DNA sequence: TGTGCCAGCAGCTTTGGGACAGGGGTGTTTGAAGCTTTCTTT.

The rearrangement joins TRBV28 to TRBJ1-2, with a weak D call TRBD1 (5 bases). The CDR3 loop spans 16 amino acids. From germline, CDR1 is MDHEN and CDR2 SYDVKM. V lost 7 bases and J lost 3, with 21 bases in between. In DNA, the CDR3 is TGTGCCAGCAACGGGGGGACCTCGAGTACATACTATGGCTACACCTTC. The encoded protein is CASNGGTSSTYYGYTF.

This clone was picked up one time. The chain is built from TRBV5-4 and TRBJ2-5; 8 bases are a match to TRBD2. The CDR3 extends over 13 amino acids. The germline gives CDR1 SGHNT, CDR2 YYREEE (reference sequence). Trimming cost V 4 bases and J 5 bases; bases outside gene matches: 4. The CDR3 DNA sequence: TGTGCCAGCAGCGCGGGACTAGAGGAGACCCAGTACTTC. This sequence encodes CASSAGLEETQYF.

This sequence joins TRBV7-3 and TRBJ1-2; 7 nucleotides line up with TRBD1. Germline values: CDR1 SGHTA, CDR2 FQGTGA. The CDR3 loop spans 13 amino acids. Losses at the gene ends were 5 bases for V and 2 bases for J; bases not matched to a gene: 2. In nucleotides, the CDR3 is TGTGCCAGCAGCCTGGGACAGAACTATGGCTACACCTTC. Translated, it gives CASSLGQNYGYTF.

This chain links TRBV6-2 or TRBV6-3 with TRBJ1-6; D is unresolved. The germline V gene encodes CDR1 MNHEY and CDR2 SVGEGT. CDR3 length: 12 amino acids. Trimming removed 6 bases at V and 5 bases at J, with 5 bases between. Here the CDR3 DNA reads TGTGCCAGCAGCCGAGATAATTCACCCCTCCACTTT. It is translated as CASSRDNSPLHF.

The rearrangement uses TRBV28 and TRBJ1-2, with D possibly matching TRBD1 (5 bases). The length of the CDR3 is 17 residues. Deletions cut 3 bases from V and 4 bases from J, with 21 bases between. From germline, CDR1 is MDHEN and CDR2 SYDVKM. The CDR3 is CASSFRLSPAGTYGYTF. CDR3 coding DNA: TGTGCCAGCAGTTTCCGCCTCTCCCCCGCCGGGACCTATGGCTACACCTTC.

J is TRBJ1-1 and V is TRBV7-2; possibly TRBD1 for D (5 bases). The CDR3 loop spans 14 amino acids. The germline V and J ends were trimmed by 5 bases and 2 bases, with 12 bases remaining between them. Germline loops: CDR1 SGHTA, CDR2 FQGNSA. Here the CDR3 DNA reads TGTGCCAGCAGCCCCGGGGGTTATAACACTGAAGCTTTCTTT. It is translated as CASSPGGYNTEAFF.

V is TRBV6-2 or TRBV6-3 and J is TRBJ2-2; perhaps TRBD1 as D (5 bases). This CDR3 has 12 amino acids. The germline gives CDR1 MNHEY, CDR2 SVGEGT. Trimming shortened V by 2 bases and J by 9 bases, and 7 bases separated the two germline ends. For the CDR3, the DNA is TGTGCCAGCAGTTACAGGGGTAGGGAGCTGTTTTTT. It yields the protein CASSYRGRELFF.

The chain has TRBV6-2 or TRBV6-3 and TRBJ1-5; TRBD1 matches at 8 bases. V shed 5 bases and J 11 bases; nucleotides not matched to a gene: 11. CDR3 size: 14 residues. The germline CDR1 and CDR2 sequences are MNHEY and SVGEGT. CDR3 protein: CASSRGQVHFSQHF. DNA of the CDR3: TGTGCCAGCAGTCGGGGACAGGTCCACTTTTCCCAGCATTTT.

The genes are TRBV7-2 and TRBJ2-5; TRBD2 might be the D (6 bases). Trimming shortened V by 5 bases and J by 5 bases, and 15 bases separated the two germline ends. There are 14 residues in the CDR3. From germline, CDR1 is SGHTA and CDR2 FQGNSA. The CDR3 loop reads CASSPGGGSETQYF. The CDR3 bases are TGTGCCAGCAGCCCCGGGGGAGGTAGCGAGACCCAGTACTTC.

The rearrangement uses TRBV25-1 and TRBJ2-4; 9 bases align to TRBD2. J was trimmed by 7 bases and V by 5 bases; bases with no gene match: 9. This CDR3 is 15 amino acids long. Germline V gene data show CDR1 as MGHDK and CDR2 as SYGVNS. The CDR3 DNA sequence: TGTGCCAGCAGTAAAAGGACTAGCGAGTACAACATTCAGTACTTC. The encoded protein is CASSKRTSEYNIQYF.

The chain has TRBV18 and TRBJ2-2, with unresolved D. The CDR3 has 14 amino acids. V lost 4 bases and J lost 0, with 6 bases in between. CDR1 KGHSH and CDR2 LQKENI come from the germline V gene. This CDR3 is CASSLIANTGELFF. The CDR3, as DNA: TGTGCCAGCTCACTAATCGCGAACACCGGGGAGCTGTTTTTT.

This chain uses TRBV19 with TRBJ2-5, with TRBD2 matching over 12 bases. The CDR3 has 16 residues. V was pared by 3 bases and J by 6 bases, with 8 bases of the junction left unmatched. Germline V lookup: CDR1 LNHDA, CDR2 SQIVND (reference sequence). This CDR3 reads CASSMAASGGAKTQYF. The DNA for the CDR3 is TGTGCCAGTAGTATGGCGGCTAGCGGGGGGGCGAAGACCCAGTACTTC.

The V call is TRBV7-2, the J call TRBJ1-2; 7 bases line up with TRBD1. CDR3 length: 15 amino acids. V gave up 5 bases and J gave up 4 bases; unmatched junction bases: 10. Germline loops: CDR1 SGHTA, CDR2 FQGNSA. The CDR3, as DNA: TGTGCCAGCAGCCCTCTCGGAGGGGGCGGCTATGGCTACACCTTC. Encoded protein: CASSPLGGGGYGYTF.

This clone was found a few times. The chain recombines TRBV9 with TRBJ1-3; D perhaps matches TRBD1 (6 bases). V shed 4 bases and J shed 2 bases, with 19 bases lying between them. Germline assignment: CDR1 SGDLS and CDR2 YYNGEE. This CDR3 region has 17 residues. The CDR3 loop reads CASSSGGRGRTGNTIYF. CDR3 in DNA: TGTGCCAGCAGCTCGGGGGGCAGGGGAAGGACTGGAAACACCATATATTTT. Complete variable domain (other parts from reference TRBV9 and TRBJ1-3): DSGVTQTPKHLITATGQRVTLRCSPRSGDLSVYWYQQSLDQGLQFLIQYYNGEERAKGNILERFSAQQFPDLHSELNLSSLELGDSALYFCASSSGGRGRTGNTIYFGEGSWLTVV.

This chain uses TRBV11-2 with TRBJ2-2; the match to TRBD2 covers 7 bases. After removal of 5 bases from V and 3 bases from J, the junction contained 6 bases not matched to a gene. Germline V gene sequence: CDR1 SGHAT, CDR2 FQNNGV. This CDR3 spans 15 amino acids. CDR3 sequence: CASSPPRGDTGELFF. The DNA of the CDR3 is TGTGCCAGCAGCCCCCCTCGGGGGGACACCGGGGAGCTGTTTTTT.

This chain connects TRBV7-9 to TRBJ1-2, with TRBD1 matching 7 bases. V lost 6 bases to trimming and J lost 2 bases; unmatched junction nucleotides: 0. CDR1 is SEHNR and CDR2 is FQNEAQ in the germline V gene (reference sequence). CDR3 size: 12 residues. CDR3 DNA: TGTGCCAGCAGGGGACAGAACTATGGCTACACCTTC. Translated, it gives CASRGQNYGYTF. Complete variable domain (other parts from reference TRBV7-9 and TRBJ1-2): DTGVSQNPRHKITKRGQNVTFRCDPISEHNRLYWYRQTLGQGPEFLTYFQNEAQLEKSRLLSDRFSAERPKGSFSTLEIQRTEQGDSAMYLCASRGQNYGYTFGSGTRLTVV.

The CDR3 DNA sequence: TGTGCCAGCAGCTTATCTGTAGCTAGCACAGATACGCAGTATTTT. Its translation is CASSLSVASTDTQYF. The V call is TRBV7-2, the J call TRBJ2-3; D is undetermined. Germline CDR1 is SGHTA and CDR2 is FQGNSA. V lost 2 bases, J lost 0 bases, and 9 bases lay in between. The CDR3 contains 15 residues. Together with reference TRBV7-2 and TRBJ2-3, the CDR3 gives the full variable domain: GAGVSQSPSNKVTEKGKDVELRCDPISGHTALYWYRQSLGQGLEFLIYFQGNSAPDKSGLPSDRFSAERTGGSVSTLTIQRTQQEDSAVYLCASSLSVASTDTQYFGPGTRLTVL.

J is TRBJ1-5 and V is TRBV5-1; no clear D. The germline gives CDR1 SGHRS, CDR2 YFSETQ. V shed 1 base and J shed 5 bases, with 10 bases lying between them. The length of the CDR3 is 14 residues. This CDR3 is CASSLNSQDQPQHF. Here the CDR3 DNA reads TGCGCCAGCAGCTTGAACAGTCAGGATCAGCCCCAGCATTTT.

CDR3 nucleotides: TGTGCCAGCAGCTCCGAGACAGCGAACTATGGCTACACCTTC. This encodes CASSSETANYGYTF. The chain employs TRBV7-2 and TRBJ1-2, with a tentative D call TRBD1 (5 bases). The CDR3 contains 14 residues. Germline CDR1 SGHTA, CDR2 FQGNSA. Trimming pared 4 bases from V and 2 bases from J, leaving 11 bases between.

This chain's CDR3 is CASSLTSGGAYEQFF. CDR3 DNA: TGTGCCAGCAGCTTGACTAGCGGGGGGGCCTATGAGCAGTTCTTC. The J gene is TRBJ2-1, the V gene TRBV5-4; 13 nucleotides align to TRBD2. This CDR3 has 15 residues. The V gene end was trimmed by 1 base and the J gene end by 8 bases; junction bases not matched to a gene: 3. Germline lookup yields CDR1 SGHNT and CDR2 YYREEE (reference sequence).

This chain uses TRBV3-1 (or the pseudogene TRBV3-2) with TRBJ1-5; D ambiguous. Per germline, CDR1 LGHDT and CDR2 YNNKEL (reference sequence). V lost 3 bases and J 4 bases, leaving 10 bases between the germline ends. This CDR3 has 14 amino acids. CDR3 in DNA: TGTGCCAGCAGCCAGCCGGGAGGGAATCAGCCCCAGCATTTT. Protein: CASSQPGGNQPQHF.

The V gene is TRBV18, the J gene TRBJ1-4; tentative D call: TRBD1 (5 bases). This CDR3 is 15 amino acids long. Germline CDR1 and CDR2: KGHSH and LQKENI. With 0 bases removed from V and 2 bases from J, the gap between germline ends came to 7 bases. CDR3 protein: CASSPPRGTNEKLFF. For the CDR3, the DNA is TGTGCCAGCTCACCACCGAGGGGTACTAATGAAAAACTGTTTTTT. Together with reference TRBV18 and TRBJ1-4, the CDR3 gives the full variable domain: NAGVMQNPRHLVRRRGQEARLRCSPMKGHSHVYWYRQLPEEGLKFMVYLQKENIIDESGMPKERFSAEFPKEGPSILRIQQVVRGDSAAYFCASSPPRGTNEKLFFGSGTQLSVL.

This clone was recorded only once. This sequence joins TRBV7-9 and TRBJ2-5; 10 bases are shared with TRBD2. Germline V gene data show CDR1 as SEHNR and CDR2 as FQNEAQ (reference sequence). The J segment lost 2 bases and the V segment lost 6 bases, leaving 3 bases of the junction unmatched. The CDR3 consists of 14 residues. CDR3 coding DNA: TGTGCCAGCAGTCCGACTAGCGGGCAAGAGACCCAGTACTTC. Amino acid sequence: CASSPTSGQETQYF.

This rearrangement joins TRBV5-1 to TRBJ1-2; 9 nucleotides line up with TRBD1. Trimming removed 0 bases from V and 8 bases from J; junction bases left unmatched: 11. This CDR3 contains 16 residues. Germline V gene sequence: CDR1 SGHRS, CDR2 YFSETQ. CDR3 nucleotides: TGCGCCAGCAGCTTGGGTCGCTTGGACAGGGGAGGAGGCTACACCTTC. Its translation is CASSLGRLDRGGGYTF.

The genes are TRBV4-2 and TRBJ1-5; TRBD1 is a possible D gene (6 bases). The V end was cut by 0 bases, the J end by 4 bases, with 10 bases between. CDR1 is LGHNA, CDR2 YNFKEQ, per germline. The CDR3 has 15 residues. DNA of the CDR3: TGTGCCAGCAGCCAAGATTTCCAGGGGAATCAGCCCCAGCATTTT. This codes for CASSQDFQGNQPQHF.